This passage covers 7 T cell receptor beta chains from one sample sequenced in a study of T cells after yellow fever vaccination (dated by TCRdb to about 2019). The library was built by means of 5' RACE. The sequencer listed for this sample is Illumina HiSeq 2500. The raw public data were reprocessed by TCRdb itself: fastp quality trimming at Q25, MiXCR clonotype calling, in-frame beta chains only. Each entry merges the rows of one CDR3 protein and shows their most common DNA and genes. The sample records around 180,000 distinct CDR3 sequences, 5.5% to 7.5% of which are singletons. The top ten clones comprise less than 3.5% of the sample. This sample's treatment or condition label indicates: live attenuated yellow fever vaccine strain. Sequenced here: CD4+ T cells sorted from PBMCs, sampled on the day of the first yellow fever vaccination. These TCRs come from a man in his late teens or twenties who received the YFV17D yellow fever vaccine.

In its sample, this clonotype was seen a few times. J is TRBJ1-4 and V is TRBV7-9; 7 bases are shared with TRBD1. Germline V gives CDR1 SEHNR, CDR2 FQNEAQ (reference sequence). The CDR3 loop spans 15 amino acids. Germline trimming cut 2 bases from V and 8 bases from J; bases unmatched to any gene: 8. CDR3 in DNA: TGTGCCAGCAGCTTAAAAGACAGGGAGAACGAAAAACTGTTTTTT. This gives the protein CASSLKDRENEKLFF. The full variable domain, in which reference TRBV7-9 and TRBJ1-4 provide the parts outside the CDR3, is DTGVSQNPRHKITKRGQNVTFRCDPISEHNRLYWYRQTLGQGPEFLTYFQNEAQLEKSRLLSDRFSAERPKGSFSTLEIQRTEQGDSAMYLCASSLKDRENEKLFFGSGTQLSVL.

This clonotype was seen at least ten times. The V and J genes are TRBV15 and TRBJ2-6, with 7 bases identical to TRBD1. The V gene's germline CDR1 is LNHNV and CDR2 YYDKDF (reference sequence). This CDR3 is 17 amino acids long. Losses at the gene ends were 3 bases for V and 3 bases for J; bases not matched to a gene: 8. The CDR3 region has the DNA TGTGCCACCAGCAGTGGGACAGTGGGAGATGGGGCCAACGTCCTGACTTTC. Translating gives CATSSGTVGDGANVLTF.

As for this clonotype: With a much larger clone just one base away, this may be a read error. The chain recombines TRBV4-1 with TRBJ1-4, with 10 nucleotides matching TRBD1. The CDR3 spans 17 residues. The germline CDR1 and CDR2 sequences are MGHRA and YSYEKL. The CDR3 bases are TGCGCCAGCGGCCAACGTACGACCGGGACAGGGGATGAAAAACTGTTTTTT. It codes for CASGQRTTGTGDEKLFF.

The chain links TRBV7-8 to TRBJ1-5; TRBD1 aligns across 7 bases. The V segment lost 2 bases and the J segment 2 bases; nucleotides outside the gene matches: 3. The length of the CDR3 is 15 residues. Germline assignment: CDR1 SGHVS and CDR2 FQNEAQ. CDR3 loop: CASSLRGLGNQPQHF. DNA for the CDR3: TGTGCCAGCAGCTTAAGGGGGCTTGGCAATCAGCCCCAGCATTTT. The full variable domain, in which reference TRBV7-8 and TRBJ1-5 provide the parts outside the CDR3, is GAGVSQSPRYKVAKRGQDVALRCDPISGHVSLFWYQQALGQGPEFLTYFQNEAQLDKSGLPSDRFFAERPEGSVSTLKIQRTQQEDSAVYLCASSLRGLGNQPQHFGDGTRLSIL.

This clonotype has a handful of counts. The chain links TRBV29-1 to TRBJ1-2; D is ambiguous. The CDR3 extends over 11 amino acids. Germline CDR1 is SQVTM and CDR2 is ANQGSEA. The V gene lost 6 bases and the J gene lost 1 base, with 6 bases spanning the gap. CDR3 sequence: CSVVVNYGYTF. The CDR3 DNA is TGCAGCGTGGTAGTTAACTATGGCTACACCTTC.

This chain joins TRBV11-3 and TRBJ2-5, with D unclear. Looked up from germline, CDR1 is SGHNT and CDR2 is YENEEA. This CDR3 is 10 amino acids long. The germline V and J ends were trimmed by 1 base and 13 bases, with 7 bases remaining between them. In DNA, the CDR3 is TGTGCCAGCAGCTTAGTCTTGCGGTACTTC. Translated, it gives CASSLVLRYF.

In its sample, this clonotype was seen many times. This rearrangement joins TRBV7-2 to TRBJ2-1, with D unresolved. The CDR3 loop spans 13 amino acids. Germline V gives CDR1 SGHTA, CDR2 FQGNSA. V shed 3 bases and J shed 7 bases, with 10 bases lying between them. CDR3 protein: CASSFGAWNEQFF. CDR3 coding DNA: TGTGCCAGCAGCTTTGGAGCGTGGAATGAGCAGTTCTTC.